This T cell receptor beta chain derives from a study of blood T cell repertoires in COVID-19. Turning to the study itself: The samples span acute and convalescent COVID-19 from the United States, Italy and Spain. Sample material is recorded as cDNA or gDNA derived from T cells, B-cell-depleted T cells, or PBMCs.

After removal of 4 bases from V and 8 bases from J, the junction contained 11 bases not matched to a gene. Germline loops: CDR1 SGHRS, CDR2 YFSETQ. CDR3 length: 16 residues. Measured with immunoSEQ multiplex PCR; TCRdb has only the in-frame clones, and not every one. The sample contains approximately 270,000 clones, 70% to 90% of which appear only once. Sequencing was carried out using peripheral blood. V gene TRBV5-1 combines with J gene TRBJ2-1, with TRBD2 matching over 11 bases. The clonotype comes from a woman in her twenties or thirties with COVID-19, enrolled during active disease. The CDR3 here is CASSGIAGGPVDEQFF. The CDR3 coding sequence is TGCGCCAGCAGCGGGATAGCGGGGGGGCCCGTGGATGAGCAGTTCTTC.